The sequence of this T cell receptor (beta chain) was determined in a study of siplizumab effects on memory and regulatory T cells (dated by TCRdb to between 2018 and 2020). Notes on the research overall: The effect of the anti-CD2 antibody siplizumab on alloreactive T-cell subsets was examined in allogeneic mixed lymphocyte reactions constructed from human PBMCs. Results the study describes overall, beyond this receptor: Because sequences at frequencies below about 10^-5 were poorly captured, only a minor fraction of alloreactive clones could be mapped back to unstimulated subsets. Siplizumab significantly lowered the cumulative frequency of alloreactive sequences that could be traced to unstimulated CD4+ memory T cells. The suppressive function of proliferating Tregs from siplizumab cultures was not functionally confirmed. Of the alloreactive CD4+ clones that could be mapped, the Treg-derived share averaged about 63% with siplizumab compared with 25% to 30% in control reactions. Roughly 80-97% of proliferating CD4+ or CD8+ clones could not be assigned a naive or memory phenotype. Unstimulated naive T cells appeared more diverse than memory T cells, and naive cells seemed to contribute substantially to the alloresponse.

In regard to this clone: The antigen this receptor binds is unknown. The record has no base qualities; no much larger clone is one base away.

In addition, sequencing in three donor pairs included unstimulated CD8+ effector memory subsets alongside CD4+ naive, CD8+ naive, CD8+ TEMRA and CD4+ memory subsets. Sorted unstimulated T cells and proliferating T cells recovered from mixed lymphocyte reactions underwent TCRbeta CDR3 sequencing. Fresh whole blood from nine to eleven HLA-typed healthy donors was used to isolate PBMCs. CDR1 is given as MNHEY and CDR2 as SMNVEV, both from the germline V gene (reference sequence). The CDR3 spans 14 residues, from the cysteine through the phenylalanine. The read is trimmed to its CDR3 DNA, 42 bases read in frame from base 1. V and J are trimmed by 0 bases and 5 bases, and the gene matches miss 4 bases of the junction. The receptor library was made with the immunoSEQ multiplex PCR assay. Each sample had some 94,000 TCR templates assayed by the deep sequencing platform. Genomic DNA extracted from sorted T cells was used for TCRbeta CDR3 sequencing. Per the original workflow: The R programming language was used for the clonal analysis of the TCRbeta CDR3 data. Alloreactive CD4+ and CD8+ clones were identified by comparing unstimulated samples to CFSE-low samples taken after the reaction. By matching sequences to the repertoires of sorted unstimulated Treg and non-Treg cells, each alloreactive CD4+ clone was assigned a regulatory or non-regulatory origin. TCRdb mirrors the immuneACCESS table, restricted to in-frame sequences. Some clones are absent from its copies; in checked studies, under half trace to an unresolved V gene, and the reason for the others is unknown. That table gives V, J and clone size, and the DNA gave D and trimming. Here the sample has about 64,000 clones; around 96% occur a single time. The ten largest clones take up approximately 0.1% of the sample.

This clonotype originated in a human donor in good health. The V and J segments used are TRBV27 and TRBJ2-7; 7 middle bases align to TRBD1. The specimen was naive CD8+ T cells sorted from blood. The label giving this sample's cell subset or site can be read as: unstimulated naive T cells. The CDR3 protein is CASSLSLTGNEQYF. The bases are TGTGCCAGCAGTTTATCCCTGACAGGGAACGAGCAGTACTTC.